This entry features one T cell receptor beta chain sequence. The target antigen is unknown. This sample stems from a study of T cells in Graves' hyperthyroidism and ophthalmopathy. General study findings and limits: Ophthalmopathy got predicted by the model a median around 6.8 months before its onset.

Template material for amplifying TCR beta CDR3 regions consisted of RNA transcripts. HTBI primers were used for first-round RT-PCR of the TCR CDR3. Using its own MiXCR run on the multiplex PCR reads, TCRdb lists one record per CDR3 protein. The data contain a few hundred thousand distinct CDR3 sequences, around 20% of them singletons. This sequence originates from a man aged 50-59 years with Graves' ophthalmopathy. Material for sequencing was blood.

The CDR3 here is CASRRGLAGGPPFEQYF. The CDR3 DNA follows: TGCGCCAGCAGGAGGGGACTAGCGGGAGGGCCCCCCTTCGAGCAGTACTTC. The V call is TRBV10-2, the J call TRBJ2-7; 16 positions match TRBD2. The CDR3 sequence is 17 residues long. Germline V CDR1 and CDR2: WSHSY, SAAADI. Losses at the gene ends were 6 bases for V and 6 bases for J; bases not matched to a gene: 11.